The clone carrying this T cell receptor (beta chain) was recorded once. Its antigen remains unknown. This specimen comes from a study of cytomegalovirus exposure and HLA in healthy donors. The PCR was carried out with 60 Vbeta primers and 13 Jbeta primers. Generated by immunoSEQ multiplex PCR, the TCRdb table keeps only in-frame clones and is missing some. The sample lists more than 60,000 clones, 75% to 85% seen once, with 18% in the top ten. Study-wide findings and caveats: Later analysis found that TCR beta chains associated with HLA were more clonally expanded than other, equally common chains.

The germline V and J ends were trimmed by 5 bases and 0 bases, with 10 bases remaining between them. The CDR3 is 14 amino acids. Germline CDR1 is SGHTA and CDR2 is FQGNSA. This chain joins TRBV7-2 and TRBJ1-1; weak D call: TRBD1 (5 bases). This TCR came from a man aged 70 or older in good health and CMV-seropositive. The sequenced material came from PBMCs. For the CDR3, the DNA is TGTGCCAGCAGCAGGACATACATGAACACTGAAGCTTTCTTT. As protein: CASSRTYMNTEAFF.